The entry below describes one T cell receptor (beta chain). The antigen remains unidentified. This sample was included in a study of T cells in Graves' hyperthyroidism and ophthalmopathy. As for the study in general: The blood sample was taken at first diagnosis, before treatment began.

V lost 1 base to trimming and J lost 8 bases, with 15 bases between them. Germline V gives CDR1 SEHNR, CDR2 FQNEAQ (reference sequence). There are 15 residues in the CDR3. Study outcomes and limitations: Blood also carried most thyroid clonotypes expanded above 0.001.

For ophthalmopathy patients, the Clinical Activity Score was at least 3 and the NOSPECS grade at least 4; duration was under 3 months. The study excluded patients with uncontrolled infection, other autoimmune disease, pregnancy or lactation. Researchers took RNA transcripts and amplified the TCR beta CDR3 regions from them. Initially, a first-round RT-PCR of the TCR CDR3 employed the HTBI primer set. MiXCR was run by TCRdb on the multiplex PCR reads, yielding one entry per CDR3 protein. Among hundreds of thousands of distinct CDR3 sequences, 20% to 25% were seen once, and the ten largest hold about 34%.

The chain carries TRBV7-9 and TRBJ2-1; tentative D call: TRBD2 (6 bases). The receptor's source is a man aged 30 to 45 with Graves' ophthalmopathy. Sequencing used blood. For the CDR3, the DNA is TGTGCCAGCAGCTTAGGGGGGACTGGTCGGGATGAGCAGTTCTTC. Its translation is CASSLGGTGRDEQFF.